This passage covers 32 T cell receptor beta chains from one sample sequenced in a study of blood T cell repertoires in COVID-19 (dated by TCRdb to 2019 to 2021). Library method: the immunoSEQ multiplex PCR assay. TCRdb re-hosts the immuneACCESS table, in-frame sequences only. Its copies lack some clones; in the studies checked, an unresolved V gene accounts for under half of them, and the cause for the rest is not known. The sample profile shows tens of thousands of clones; 86% of them were found once. The top ten clones comprise 1.3% of the sample. The material sequenced was peripheral blood. The receptors come from a woman aged 80 or over with acute or convalescent COVID-19.

For the CDR3, the DNA is TGTGCCAGTAGTATAGATCGTAGGAGCGGGGTCAATGAGCAGTTCTTC. Translation: CASSIDRRSGVNEQFF. The chain joins TRBV19 to TRBJ2-1; 7 bases match TRBD2. Trimming removed 0 bases from V and 6 bases from J; junction bases left unmatched: 8. Germline CDR1 and CDR2: LNHDA and SQIVND (reference sequence). The CDR3 consists of 16 residues.

The V call is TRBV7-2, the J call TRBJ2-7; 10 bases match TRBD1. The CDR3 spans 16 residues. The J segment lost 2 bases and the V segment lost 4 bases, leaving 8 bases of the junction unmatched. CDR1 SGHTA and CDR2 FQGNSA come from the germline V gene. In DNA, the CDR3 is TGTGCCAGCAGCTATTCTTTGGGACAGGGGCCCTACGAGCAGTACTTC. Its translation is CASSYSLGQGPYEQYF.

The chain links TRBV10-3 to TRBJ1-5; D is unresolved. This CDR3 comprises 17 residues. Germline CDR1 ENHRY, CDR2 SYGVKD. V lost 0 bases, J lost 0 bases, and 12 bases lay in between. CDR3 DNA: TGTGCCATCAGTGAGTCTGCGAGCCTTGATAGCAATCAGCCCCAGCATTTT. It specifies CAISESASLDSNQPQHF.

CDR3 nucleotides: TGTGCCAGCAGCCCCGGACTAGGCTTCCGGGGCGAGCAGTACTTC. It yields the protein CASSPGLGFRGEQYF. The chain carries TRBV3-1 (or the pseudogene TRBV3-2) and TRBJ2-7; 7 nucleotides line up with TRBD2. The germline V gene has CDR1 LGHDT and CDR2 YNNKEL (reference sequence). This CDR3 comprises 15 residues. J lost 6 bases, V lost 4 bases, and 12 bases had no gene match.

The rearrangement uses TRBV28 and TRBJ1-6; tentatively, D is TRBD1 (5 bases). Deletions cut 6 bases from V and 7 bases from J, with 19 bases between. Germline CDR1 MDHEN, CDR2 SYDVKM. The CDR3 consists of 16 residues. The CDR3: CASRPTVSGGNSPLHF. The CDR3 region has the DNA TGTGCCAGCAGACCGACAGTCTCCGGAGGGAATTCACCCCTCCACTTT.

This rearrangement joins TRBV18 to TRBJ1-2; TRBD1 aligns across 8 bases. The germline CDR1 and CDR2 sequences are KGHSH and LQKENI. V shed 3 bases and J 6 bases; nucleotides not matched to a gene: 12. CDR3 length: 16 residues. The CDR3 DNA follows: TGTGCCAGCTCACCCGCGACCCGGGACAGGAGGAATGGCTACACCTTC. Its protein is CASSPATRDRRNGYTF.

This chain joins TRBV29-1 and TRBJ1-2; no firm D call. CDR3 size: 13 residues. Germline CDR1 is SQVTM and CDR2 is ANQGSEA. V lost 3 bases to trimming and J lost 10 bases, with 18 bases between them. For the CDR3, the DNA is TGCAGCGTTGACTTATCGGCGAGGGAAGACTACACCTTC. This codes for CSVDLSAREDYTF.

This sequence joins TRBV5-1 and TRBJ1-2; 7 bases line up with TRBD1. Germline V gene sequence: CDR1 SGHRS, CDR2 YFSETQ. The CDR3 consists of 14 residues. V dropped 3 bases and J dropped 7; count of bases not matched to a gene: 9. The CDR3 protein is CASSSTGTGVGYTF. In DNA form, the CDR3 reads TGCGCCAGCAGCTCGACAGGGACGGGGGTTGGCTACACCTTC.

The chain uses TRBV4-1 and TRBJ2-6; possibly TRBD1 for D (5 bases). This CDR3 contains 19 residues. V was clipped by 1 base and J by 0 bases, with 16 bases between them. Germline CDR1 reads MGHRA; CDR2 reads YSYEKL. CDR3 sequence reads: CASSQVGAQFSSGANVLTF. The CDR3 region has the DNA TGCGCCAGCAGCCAAGTAGGGGCCCAATTCAGCTCTGGGGCCAACGTCCTGACTTTC.

V and J are TRBV11-2 and TRBJ1-1; TRBD1 matches at 9 bases. Germline CDR1 SGHAT, CDR2 FQNNGV. The CDR3 length is 17 residues. V shed 4 bases and J 4 bases; nucleotides not matched to a gene: 13. For the CDR3, the DNA is TGTGCCAGCAGCTGGAACCGGGACAGGGCGGGTGGCACTGAAGCTTTCTTT. This gives the protein CASSWNRDRAGGTEAFF.

The chain combines TRBV19 with TRBJ1-4; 9 bases are a match to TRBD1. This CDR3 is 16 amino acids long. The V gene end was trimmed by 6 bases and the J gene end by 6 bases; junction bases not matched to a gene: 11. Germline V CDR1 and CDR2: LNHDA, SQIVND (reference sequence). DNA of the CDR3: TGTGCCAGTAGCAAAACGTCGGGACAGGGCCATGAAAAACTGTTTTTT. This encodes CASSKTSGQGHEKLFF.

This sequence joins TRBV6-5 and TRBJ2-5, with 9 nucleotides matching TRBD1. V gave up 6 bases and J gave up 3 bases; unmatched junction bases: 5. CDR3 length: 14 amino acids. The V gene's germline CDR1 is MNHEY and CDR2 SVGAGI. The CDR3 region is CASRDGTGKETQYF. CDR3 DNA sequence: TGTGCCAGCAGGGACGGGACAGGGAAAGAGACCCAGTACTTC.

The rearrangement links TRBV28 to TRBJ2-6; 10 positions match TRBD1. This CDR3 spans 16 amino acids. Per the germline V gene, CDR1 is MDHEN and CDR2 is SYDVKM. V shed 10 bases and J 1 base; nucleotides not matched to a gene: 7. The CDR3 sequence is CATGGQGVSGANVLTF. The CDR3 nucleotides are TGTGCCACGGGCGGACAGGGGGTTTCTGGGGCCAACGTCCTGACTTTC.

This clone showed up just once. V is TRBV19 and J is TRBJ1-2; D is unclear. The CDR3 runs 13 residues. The V end was cut by 5 bases, the J end by 3 bases, with 10 bases between. Germline V gene sequence: CDR1 LNHDA, CDR2 SQIVND (reference sequence). CDR3 in amino acids: CASSSGEDYGYTF. The CDR3 nucleotides read TGTGCCAGTAGTTCCGGGGAAGACTATGGCTACACCTTC.

The CDR3 region has the DNA TGTGCCAGCGGCCGGTTCCGGGACACTGAAGCTTTCTTT. It yields the protein CASGRFRDTEAFF. The V call is TRBV2, the J call TRBJ1-1; D unclear. Germline CDR1 is SNHLY and CDR2 is FYNNEI. The CDR3 is made up of 13 amino acids. V gave up 8 bases and J gave up 3 bases, with 13 bases separating them.

This clone was detected a few times. The chain uses TRBV19 and TRBJ2-5; 10 bases map to TRBD1. J gave up 1 base and V 2 bases, and 16 bases lay outside the gene matches. This CDR3 is built from 20 residues. Germline CDR1 and CDR2: LNHDA and SQIVND (reference sequence). The CDR3, as DNA: TGTGCCAGTAGTATACGGGAGACAGGGGGCCATGGACGGCTCCAAGAGACCCAGTACTTC. Its translation: CASSIRETGGHGRLQETQYF.

This clone was recorded only once. The gene calls are TRBV5-1 and TRBJ1-1; 8 bases are shared with TRBD1. J lost 5 bases, V lost 3 bases, and 9 bases had no gene match. The CDR3 runs to 15 residues. Germline-derived CDR1 and CDR2 are SGHRS and YFSETQ. The CDR3 DNA follows: TGCGCCAGCAGCTCCCTACAGGGGGGTAAGACTGAAGCTTTCTTT. It yields the protein CASSSLQGGKTEAFF.

CDR3 nucleotide sequence: TGCGCCAGCAGCTTGAACACAGGGGGCGTGAACACTGAAGCTTTCTTT. It codes for CASSLNTGGVNTEAFF. The chain carries TRBV5-1 and TRBJ1-1, with 9 bases identical to TRBD1. The CDR3 is 16 residues long. V trimming: 1 base; J trimming: 0 bases; junction bases outside the gene matches: 4. Germline CDR1 SGHRS, CDR2 YFSETQ. Together with reference TRBV5-1 and TRBJ1-1, the CDR3 gives the full variable domain: KAGVTQTPRYLIKTRGQQVTLSCSPISGHRSVSWYQQTPGQGLQFLFEYFSETQRNKGNFPGRFSGRQFSNSRSEMNVSTLELGDSALYLCASSLNTGGVNTEAFFGQGTRLTVV.

V and J are TRBV19 and TRBJ2-1; D gene unclear. CDR1 is LNHDA, CDR2 SQIVND, per germline (reference sequence). Between the trimmed V and J ends, which lost 6 bases and 7 bases, there was a span of 13 bases. This CDR3 region has 13 residues. The DNA of the CDR3 is TGTGCCAGTAGACCCAGCTCTAGGAATGAGCAGTTCTTC. It codes for CASRPSSRNEQFF. Looking up the rest from reference TRBV19 and TRBJ2-1 gives the full variable domain: DGGITQSPKYLFRKEGQNVTLSCEQNLNHDAMYWYRQDPGQGLRLIYYSQIVNDFQKGDIAEGYSVSREKKESFPLTVTSAQKNPTAFYLCASRPSSRNEQFFGPGTRLTVL.

This chain connects TRBV2 to TRBJ2-7; the match to TRBD1 covers 10 bases. V shed 6 bases, J shed 3 bases, and the junction held 8 bases outside the gene matches. Germline assignment: CDR1 SNHLY and CDR2 FYNNEI. This CDR3 is 15 amino acids long. CDR3 bases: TGTGCCAGCAGGGGGGACAGGGGCCCCCTCTACGAGCAGTACTTC. The encoded protein is CASRGDRGPLYEQYF.

The CDR3 DNA reads TGTGCCAGCAGTGAAGGGGCGTTGGCCAGGGGGCGCTCAGAGACCCAGTACTTC. Amino acids: CASSEGALARGRSETQYF. V usage is TRBV6-1 and J usage is TRBJ2-5, with TRBD1 matching over 8 bases. Germline loops: CDR1 MNHNS, CDR2 SASEGT. This CDR3 is built from 18 residues. V trimming: 1 base; J trimming: 4 bases; junction bases outside the gene matches: 14.

The V and J genes are TRBV19 and TRBJ1-1; tentatively, D is TRBD1 (5 bases). This CDR3 has 14 amino acids. CDR1 is LNHDA and CDR2 is SQIVND in the germline V gene (reference sequence). V was cut by 1 base and J by 6 bases, with 12 bases left in between. This CDR3 reads CASSIGRGWAEAFF. The DNA for the CDR3 is TGTGCCAGTAGTATAGGAAGGGGCTGGGCTGAAGCTTTCTTT.

The rearrangement joins TRBV5-1 to TRBJ2-7, with TRBD1 identical over 7 bases. In germline, CDR1 is SGHRS, CDR2 YFSETQ. The ends lost 5 bases at V and 2 bases at J; junction bases unmatched: 7. The CDR3 loop spans 14 amino acids. The CDR3 DNA is TGCGCCAGCAGACCGATGACAGGGACCTACGAGCAGTACTTC. This sequence encodes CASRPMTGTYEQYF.

The rearrangement uses TRBV7-2 and TRBJ1-6; 8 positions match TRBD1. CDR1 is SGHTA and CDR2 is FQGNSA in the germline V gene. This CDR3 is 15 amino acids long. Trimming cost V 6 bases and J 7 bases; bases outside gene matches: 8. CDR3 sequence reads: CASRPTGGRNSPLHF. CDR3 bases: TGTGCCAGCAGACCCACAGGGGGGAGAAATTCACCCCTCCACTTT.

In DNA, the CDR3 is TGTGCCAGCTCACCAGATGAGGGGGACACTGAAGCTTTCTTT. This sequence encodes CASSPDEGDTEAFF. The V call is TRBV18, the J call TRBJ1-1, with D maybe TRBD1 (6 bases). This CDR3 is 14 amino acids long. In germline, CDR1 is KGHSH, CDR2 LQKENI. Trimming shortened V by 2 bases and J by 3 bases, and 10 bases separated the two germline ends. Drawing the rest from reference TRBV18 and TRBJ1-1, the complete variable domain is NAGVMQNPRHLVRRRGQEARLRCSPMKGHSHVYWYRQLPEEGLKFMVYLQKENIIDESGMPKERFSAEFPKEGPSILRIQQVVRGDSAAYFCASSPDEGDTEAFFGQGTRLTVV.

The V call is TRBV27, the J call TRBJ2-3, with 8 bases identical to TRBD2. The CDR3 extends over 13 amino acids. Germline assignment: CDR1 MNHEY and CDR2 SMNVEV (reference sequence). The CDR3: CSVGREDRGTQYF. DNA of the CDR3: TGTTCCGTGGGGCGGGAGGATCGGGGTACGCAGTATTTT.

In this sample, this clone turned up once. V is TRBV4-3 and J is TRBJ1-2; D unresolved. CDR1 is LGHNA and CDR2 is YSLEER in the germline V gene. This CDR3 spans 14 amino acids. Trimming took 0 bases from V and 4 from J, leaving 9 bases between them. CDR3 sequence reads: CASSQDLQSYGYTF. The CDR3 DNA is TGCGCCAGCAGCCAAGATCTACAGAGCTATGGCTACACCTTC.

The chain combines TRBV11-2 with TRBJ2-7, with 7 positions matching TRBD2. V was clipped by 1 base and J by 6 bases; unmatched bases: 6. The germline CDR1 and CDR2 sequences are SGHAT and FQNNGV. CDR3 length: 14 residues. The CDR3 reads CASSLGASGGEQYF. Here the CDR3 DNA reads TGTGCCAGCAGCTTAGGGGCTAGCGGTGGCGAGCAGTACTTC.

This chain connects TRBV30 to TRBJ2-3; 8 nucleotides line up with TRBD2. The ends lost 0 bases at V and 7 bases at J; junction bases unmatched: 9. This CDR3 is built from 15 residues. Germline-derived CDR1 and CDR2 are GTSNPN and SVGIG (reference sequence). CDR3 region: CAWSVFRGGVNTQYF. As DNA, the CDR3 is TGTGCCTGGAGTGTCTTTCGGGGGGGCGTAAATACGCAGTATTTT.

The chain has TRBV27 and TRBJ2-7, with 7 positions matching TRBD1. CDR1 MNHEY and CDR2 SMNVEV come from the germline V gene (reference sequence). Losses at the gene ends were 6 bases for V and 2 bases for J; bases not matched to a gene: 10. The CDR3 length is 15 residues. The chain's CDR3 is CASRPGQVKAYEQYF. In DNA form, the CDR3 reads TGTGCCAGCAGACCCGGACAGGTTAAGGCCTACGAGCAGTACTTC.

The V gene is TRBV5-5, the J gene TRBJ2-5; 8 positions agree with TRBD1. The CDR3 has 15 amino acids. Germline CDR1 is SGHKS and CDR2 is YYEKEE (reference sequence). J gave up 1 base and V 0 bases, and 2 bases lay outside the gene matches. CDR3 in DNA: TGTGCCAGCAGCTTGGGACAGGGGTCCCAAGAGACCCAGTACTTC. Encoded protein: CASSLGQGSQETQYF.

This clone was observed once. The chain uses TRBV5-1 and TRBJ2-3; the match to TRBD2 covers 13 bases. V lost 0 bases, J lost 5 bases, and 3 bases stayed unmatched. Germline-derived CDR1 and CDR2 are SGHRS and YFSETQ. The CDR3 runs 16 residues. CDR3 in DNA: TGCGCCAGCAGCTTGGTAGGACTAGCGGGAGTAGATACGCAGTATTTT. Translation: CASSLVGLAGVDTQYF.